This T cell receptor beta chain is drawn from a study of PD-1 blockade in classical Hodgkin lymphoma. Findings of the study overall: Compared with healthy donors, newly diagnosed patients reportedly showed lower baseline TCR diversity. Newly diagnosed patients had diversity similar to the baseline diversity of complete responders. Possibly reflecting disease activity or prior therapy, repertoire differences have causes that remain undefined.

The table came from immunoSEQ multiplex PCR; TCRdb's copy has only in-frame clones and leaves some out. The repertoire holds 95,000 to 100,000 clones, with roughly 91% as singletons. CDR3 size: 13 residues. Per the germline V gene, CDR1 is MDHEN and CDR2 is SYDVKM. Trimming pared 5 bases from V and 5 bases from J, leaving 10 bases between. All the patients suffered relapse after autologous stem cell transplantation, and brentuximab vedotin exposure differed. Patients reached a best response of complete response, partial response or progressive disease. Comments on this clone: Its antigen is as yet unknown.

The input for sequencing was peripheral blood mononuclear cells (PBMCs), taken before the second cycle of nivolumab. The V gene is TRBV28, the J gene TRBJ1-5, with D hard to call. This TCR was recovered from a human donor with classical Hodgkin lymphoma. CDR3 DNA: TGTGCCAGCAGTCTTCTGGGTGATCAGCCCCAGCATTTT. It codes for CASSLLGDQPQHF.